The 3 T cell receptor beta chains in this list originate from one sample, sequenced in a study of T-cell reconstitution after alpha-beta-depleted transplantation in children. Unique molecular identifiers were incorporated during preparation of the TCRbeta library. TCRdb reprocessed the PCR reads with MiXCR, giving one entry per CDR3 protein. Of hundreds of thousands of distinct CDR3 sequences detected, roughly 13% appear once; the ten largest clones hold 0.79%. The source was PBMCs, collected before TCRalphabeta/CD19-depleted stem cell transplant. These receptors were obtained from a girl aged 2 to 10 with congenital amegakaryocytic thrombocytopenia, due to receive a stem cell transplant.

This clonotype has more than one count but fewer than ten. The chain carries TRBV29-1 and TRBJ2-5, with D tentatively TRBD2 (5 bases). With 7 bases removed from V and 4 bases from J, the gap between germline ends came to 16 bases. CDR3 size: 13 residues. Per the germline V gene, CDR1 is SQVTM and CDR2 is ANQGSEA. CDR3 in DNA: TGCAGCGCCGAGAGAGGGCCCCGAGAGACCCAGTACTTC. Protein sequence: CSAERGPRETQYF.

This rearrangement joins TRBV7-9 to TRBJ2-7, with D uncertain. V lost 11 bases to trimming and J lost 6 bases, with 23 bases between them. The CDR3 is made up of 14 amino acids. Per the germline V gene, CDR1 is SEHNR and CDR2 is FQNEAQ (reference sequence). The CDR3 DNA reads as TGTGCCGCAATAGGAGAACGAGGAGTCACCGAGCAGTACTTC. The encoded protein is CAAIGERGVTEQYF. The full variable domain, with the rest looked up from reference TRBV7-9 and TRBJ2-7, is DTGVSQNPRHKITKRGQNVTFRCDPISEHNRLYWYRQTLGQGPEFLTYFQNEAQLEKSRLLSDRFSAERPKGSFSTLEIQRTEQGDSAMYLCAAIGERGVTEQYFGPGTRLTVT.

This clonotype was detected a few times. The chain joins TRBV7-2 to TRBJ2-7; no clear D gene. Germline CDR1 is SGHTA and CDR2 is FQGNSA. This CDR3 has 14 amino acids. V was clipped by 3 bases and J by 5 bases, with 14 bases between them. CDR3 loop: CASSLLALGDEQYF. As DNA, the CDR3 is TGTGCCAGCAGCTTGTTAGCTCTAGGTGACGAGCAGTACTTC. The variable domain in full, with the rest retrieved from reference TRBV7-2 and TRBJ2-7, is GAGVSQSPSNKVTEKGKDVELRCDPISGHTALYWYRQSLGQGLEFLIYFQGNSAPDKSGLPSDRFSAERTGGSVSTLTIQRTQQEDSAVYLCASSLLALGDEQYFGPGTRLTVT.